This T cell receptor (beta chain) originates from a study of T-cell memory formation after mild COVID-19. Germline CDR1 reads SQVTM; CDR2 reads ANQGSEA. V gave up 8 bases and J gave up 1 base, with 14 bases separating them. This CDR3 contains 13 residues. TCRdb fed the 5' RACE reads into MiXCR, producing one record per CDR3 protein. The profile covers 350,000 to 500,000 distinct CDR3 sequences, with about 19% appearing a single time and more than 8% taken by the ten largest. This clonotype was obtained from an adult woman who had mild COVID-19 (a few samples of this study predate the infection). Cell type and time point are not known. The genes are TRBV29-1 and TRBJ1-1, with D unclear. The source material was PBMCs or a T cell subset sorted from them (not recorded which). The CDR3 DNA sequence: TGCAGCACTCTCCTTGGTGGGAACACTGAAGCTTTCTTT. This encodes CSTLLGGNTEAFF.